This TCR beta chain came from a study of OX40 agonist ivuxolimab in advanced cancers. Across the whole study: The group had a mean age of around 60 years, ranged from roughly 20 to 80, and was around 86% male. Patients achieving partial responses numbered three: one hepatocellular carcinoma case and two cutaneous melanoma cases.

The length of the CDR3 is 15 residues. Losses at the gene ends were 0 bases for V and 4 bases for J; bases not matched to a gene: 2. CDR1 and CDR2 from the germline V gene are SGHDT and YYEEEE. Produced via immunoSEQ multiplex PCR; TCRdb's table is partial and in-frame only. The table lists 78,000 or so clones, approximately 92% of them singletons. This receptor was obtained from an adult with an advanced solid tumor such as melanoma, head and neck, liver or kidney cancer. The gene calls are TRBV5-6 and TRBJ1-5; 9 nucleotides agree with TRBD1. The source was CD4+ or CD8+ T cells sorted from blood, collected in a trial of the OX40 agonist ivuxolimab. As DNA, the CDR3 is TGTGCCAGCAGCTTGGGGACAGGGGTTAATCAGCCCCAGCATTTT. Translation: CASSLGTGVNQPQHF.